The 15 T cell receptor beta chains below were found in one sample sequenced in a study of cytomegalovirus exposure and HLA in healthy donors. This PCR relied on a set of 60 Vbeta primers and 13 Jbeta primers. TCRdb's copy holds only in-frame clones and misses some; the assay was immunoSEQ multiplex PCR. This sample has 170,000 or so clones; 84% occur once, and the top ten carry 4.5% to 5.5%. Sequencing was carried out using PBMCs. These receptors all come from a girl aged 10-17 years in good health and CMV-seropositive.

The chain combines TRBV15 with TRBJ2-7; TRBD2 aligns across 8 bases. There are 14 residues in the CDR3. V gave up 1 base and J gave up 5 bases; unmatched junction bases: 4. The germline V gene has CDR1 LNHNV and CDR2 YYDKDF (reference sequence). The CDR3 here is CATSRGRGANEQYF. The CDR3 nucleotides are TGTGCCACCAGCAGAGGGCGGGGGGCGAACGAGCAGTACTTC.

The chain is built from TRBV5-1 and TRBJ2-7, with TRBD1 matching over 8 bases. CDR3 length: 14 residues. Germline V CDR1 and CDR2: SGHRS, YFSETQ. With 2 bases clipped from V and 5 bases from J, the junction kept 6 bases outside the gene matches. Here the CDR3 DNA reads TGCGCCAGCAGCTTAGGAGACAGGGGCAACGAGCAGTACTTC. It encodes CASSLGDRGNEQYF.

This chain connects TRBV27 to TRBJ2-7; D perhaps matches TRBD1 (6 bases). Germline-derived CDR1 and CDR2 are MNHEY and SMNVEV (reference sequence). Trimming took 3 bases from V and 7 from J, leaving 13 bases between them. The length of the CDR3 is 13 residues. CDR3 DNA sequence: TGTGCCAGCAGTTTTAACAGGGTGCGGGAGCAGTACTTC. Translation gives CASSFNRVREQYF.

In this sample, this clone turned up once. The genes are TRBV5-4 and TRBJ2-7, with TRBD2 matching over 11 bases. The CDR3 is 14 amino acids. The germline gives CDR1 SGHNT, CDR2 YYREEE (reference sequence). Trimming cost V 4 bases and J 3 bases; bases outside gene matches: 3. The CDR3 sequence: CASSPGTSGYEQYF. CDR3 bases: TGTGCCAGCAGCCCCGGGACTAGCGGCTACGAGCAGTACTTC.

A few counts support this clone. The chain joins TRBV6-6 to TRBJ1-5; D is unclear. Germline V gives CDR1 MNHNY, CDR2 SVGAGI (reference sequence). This CDR3 has 13 amino acids. Deletions cut 2 bases from V and 6 bases from J, with 8 bases between. The CDR3 DNA reads TGTGCCAGCAGTTACGAGGGAATTCAGCCCCAGCATTTT. As protein: CASSYEGIQPQHF.

This clone was counted once. V gene TRBV6-1 combines with J gene TRBJ1-6; possible D gene TRBD1, 5 bases. Germline V gives CDR1 MNHNS, CDR2 SASEGT. This CDR3 region has 15 residues. Trimming pared 7 bases from V and 10 bases from J, leaving 20 bases between. The CDR3 nucleotides read TGTGCCAGCATCTTGGGGGGACTTGGAAGGTCACCCCTCCACTTT. Amino acids: CASILGGLGRSPLHF.

The chain recombines TRBV27 with TRBJ1-1, with TRBD1 as a possible D gene (6 bases). CDR1 and CDR2 (germline): MNHEY, SMNVEV (reference sequence). Trimming left V 2 bases short and J 1 base short, with 20 bases between. The CDR3 is 18 amino acids. CDR3 sequence: CASSLRGGKGEGNTEAFF. CDR3 bases: TGTGCCAGCAGTTTAAGGGGGGGGAAGGGGGAAGGGAACACTGAAGCTTTCTTT.

The CDR3 spells CASSLGGTGGKAFF. The CDR3 nucleotides are TGTGCCAGCAGCTTAGGCGGGACAGGGGGCAAAGCTTTCTTT. J is TRBJ1-1 and V is TRBV7-2; 12 positions match TRBD1. The CDR3 is 14 residues long. V lost 1 base and J lost 9; bases outside the gene matches: 3. Germline CDR1 reads SGHTA; CDR2 reads FQGNSA.

The rearrangement uses TRBV5-5 and TRBJ2-7, with 11 nucleotides matching TRBD1. V trimming: 4 bases; J trimming: 6 bases; junction bases outside the gene matches: 3. CDR3 length: 13 amino acids. CDR1 is SGHKS, CDR2 YYEKEE, per germline (reference sequence). The CDR3 spells CASSPGTGGEQYF. For the CDR3, the DNA is TGTGCCAGCAGCCCCGGGACAGGGGGCGAGCAGTACTTC.

The V gene is TRBV7-6, the J gene TRBJ1-3; maybe TRBD1 (6 bases). Germline V CDR1 and CDR2: SGHVS, FNYEAQ. The CDR3 has 17 amino acids. Trimming removed 4 bases from V and 2 bases from J, with 18 bases in between. The CDR3, as DNA: TGTGCCAGCAGCTCTCTCGATACCCCAGGGGCTGGAAACACCATATATTTT. Translating gives CASSSLDTPGAGNTIYF. Based on the CDR3 plus reference TRBV7-6 and TRBJ1-3, the full variable domain is GAGVSQSPRYKVTKRGQDVALRCDPISGHVSLYWYRQALGQGPEFLTYFNYEAQQDKSGLPNDRFSAERPEGSISTLTIQRTEQRDSAMYRCASSSLDTPGAGNTIYFGEGSWLTVV.

V and J are TRBV6-5 and TRBJ1-6, with D possibly being TRBD1 (5 bases). Trimming removed 4 bases from V and 7 bases from J, with 11 bases in between. This CDR3 comprises 14 residues. CDR1 and CDR2 (germline): MNHEY, SVGAGI. This chain's CDR3 is CASSSAGWNSPLHF. The DNA for the CDR3 is TGTGCCAGCAGTTCAGCAGGGTGGAATTCACCCCTCCACTTT.

The chain employs TRBV5-6 and TRBJ1-5, with a weak D call TRBD1 (6 bases). The CDR3 length is 17 residues. Germline assignment: CDR1 SGHDT and CDR2 YYEEEE. Trimming removed 1 base at V and 9 bases at J, with 23 bases between. CDR3: CASSLLTPGQGGSPQHF. The CDR3 DNA sequence: TGTGCCAGCAGCTTGCTAACGCCGGGACAAGGGGGATCGCCCCAGCATTTT.

This chain links TRBV19 with TRBJ2-2; 7 bases agree with TRBD1. Germline V gene sequence: CDR1 LNHDA, CDR2 SQIVND (reference sequence). J was trimmed by 2 bases and V by 3 bases; bases with no gene match: 3. The CDR3 extends over 15 amino acids. CDR3 residues: CASSIRGFNTGELFF. In nucleotides, the CDR3 is TGTGCCAGTAGTATCAGGGGGTTTAACACCGGGGAGCTGTTTTTT.

The V gene is TRBV7-9, the J gene TRBJ2-4; a possible D gene is TRBD2 (7 bases). The V and J ends lost 1 base and 7 bases respectively, with 11 bases between them. The CDR3 is 14 amino acids. Germline V lookup: CDR1 SEHNR, CDR2 FQNEAQ (reference sequence). Here the CDR3 reads CASSLGGGWNIQYF. The CDR3, as DNA: TGTGCCAGCAGCTTAGGCGGGGGCTGGAACATTCAGTACTTC.

In its sample, this clone was seen a few times. The chain has TRBV6-5 and TRBJ1-2; D ambiguous. V lost 0 bases and J 7 bases, leaving 18 bases between the germline ends. Germline CDR1 reads MNHEY; CDR2 reads SVGAGI. This CDR3 has 16 amino acids. The CDR3 nucleotides are TGTGCCAGCAGTTACTCGATGGCATCTCCCCTCAGTGGCTACACCTTC. As protein: CASSYSMASPLSGYTF.